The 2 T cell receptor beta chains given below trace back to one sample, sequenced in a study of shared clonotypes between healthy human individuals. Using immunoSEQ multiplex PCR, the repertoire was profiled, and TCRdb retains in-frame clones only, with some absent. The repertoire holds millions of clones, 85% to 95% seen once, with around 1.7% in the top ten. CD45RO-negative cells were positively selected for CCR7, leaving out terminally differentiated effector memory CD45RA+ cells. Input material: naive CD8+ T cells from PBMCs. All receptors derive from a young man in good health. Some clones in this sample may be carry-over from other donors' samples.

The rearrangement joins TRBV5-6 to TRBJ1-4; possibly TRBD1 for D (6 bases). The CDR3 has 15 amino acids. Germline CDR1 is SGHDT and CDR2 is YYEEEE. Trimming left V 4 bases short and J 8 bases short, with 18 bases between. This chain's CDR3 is CASSPGAGVREKLFF. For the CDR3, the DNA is TGTGCCAGCAGCCCGGGGGCAGGGGTGAGGGAAAAACTGTTTTTT.

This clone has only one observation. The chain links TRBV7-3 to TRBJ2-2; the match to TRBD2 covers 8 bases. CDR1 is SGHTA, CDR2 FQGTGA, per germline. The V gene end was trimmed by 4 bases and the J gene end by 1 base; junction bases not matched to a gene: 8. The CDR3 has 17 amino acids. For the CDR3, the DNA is TGTGCCAGCAGCTCCCCCCCTACTAGCGGGAACACCGGGGAGCTGTTTTTT. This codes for CASSSPPTSGNTGELFF.